The 6 T cell receptor beta chains below all came from one sample that was sequenced in a study of radiotherapy plus CTLA-4 blockade in lung cancer. Produced via immunoSEQ multiplex PCR; TCRdb's table is partial and in-frame only. Found here are over 85,000 clones, 80% to 90% of them singletons; the top ten hold 4.9%. The sample consisted of peripheral blood, taken from a patient treated with radiotherapy plus ipilimumab. The receptors were sampled from a human donor with non-small cell lung cancer that progressed on radiotherapy plus ipilimumab.

The table lists this clone with a count of one. The chain couples TRBV7-8 to TRBJ2-3, with 7 bases matching TRBD1. The germline gives CDR1 SGHVS, CDR2 FQNEAQ. Trimming cost V 4 bases and J 0 bases; bases outside gene matches: 7. This CDR3 spans 16 amino acids. CDR3 DNA sequence: TGTGCCAGCAGCTATAAGGGGGCATTTAGCACAGATACGCAGTATTTT. This encodes CASSYKGAFSTDTQYF.

This clone came up once. This sequence joins TRBV18 and TRBJ2-2; 8 bases agree with TRBD1. Germline loops: CDR1 KGHSH, CDR2 LQKENI. CDR3 length equals 14 residues. Losses at the gene ends were 5 bases for V and 9 bases for J; bases not matched to a gene: 8. DNA for the CDR3: TGTGCCAGCTCAGCGACAGGGGCCAGGTGGGAGCTGTTTTTT. Translated, it gives CASSATGARWELFF. Looking up the rest from reference TRBV18 and TRBJ2-2 gives the full variable domain: NAGVMQNPRHLVRRRGQEARLRCSPMKGHSHVYWYRQLPEEGLKFMVYLQKENIIDESGMPKERFSAEFPKEGPSILRIQQVVRGDSAAYFCASSATGARWELFFGEGSRLTVL.

The chain links TRBV5-6 to TRBJ2-4; 12 positions agree with TRBD2. Trimming at V came to 3 bases and at J to 15 bases, leaving 16 bases not matched to a gene. Germline V gene data show CDR1 as SGHDT and CDR2 as YYEEEE. The CDR3 loop spans 16 amino acids. CDR3 sequence reads: CASSSNVGLAGTATYF. The CDR3 DNA reads TGTGCCAGCAGCTCGAACGTGGGACTAGCGGGCACAGCGACGTACTTC.

CDR3: CASSDARGGGNEAFF. The CDR3 bases are TGTGCCAGCAGCGACGCCCGGGGGGGCGGAAATGAAGCTTTCTTT. J is TRBJ1-1 and V is TRBV9, with D maybe TRBD1 (6 bases). V gave up 3 bases and J gave up 7 bases, with 19 bases separating them. Germline values: CDR1 SGDLS, CDR2 YYNGEE. The CDR3 covers 15 residues. Variable domain in full (rest from reference TRBV9 and TRBJ1-1): DSGVTQTPKHLITATGQRVTLRCSPRSGDLSVYWYQQSLDQGLQFLIQYYNGEERAKGNILERFSAQQFPDLHSELNLSSLELGDSALYFCASSDARGGGNEAFFGQGTRLTVV.

The V call is TRBV7-9, the J call TRBJ2-1; 9 bases match TRBD2. The germline CDR1 and CDR2 sequences are SEHNR and FQNEAQ (reference sequence). V gave up 3 bases and J gave up 10 bases; unmatched junction bases: 10. The CDR3 is 15 amino acids. CDR3 sequence: CASSFLSGSRREQFF. As DNA, the CDR3 is TGTGCCAGCAGCTTTCTTAGCGGGAGCCGCCGAGAGCAGTTCTTC.

This rearrangement joins TRBV30 to TRBJ1-4; 7 nucleotides agree with TRBD1. Germline V gene data show CDR1 as GTSNPN and CDR2 as SVGIG (reference sequence). This CDR3 is built from 13 residues. V lost 1 base and J lost 8; bases outside the gene matches: 4. The CDR3 loop reads CAWSADRAEKLFF. CDR3 sequence (DNA): TGTGCCTGGAGTGCTGACAGGGCGGAAAAACTGTTTTTT.